This TCR beta chain was observed in a study of blood T cell repertoires in COVID-19. Study context: Sources were T cells, B-cell-depleted T cells, or PBMCs; the material itself was cDNA or gDNA.

Only in-frame clones appear in the TCRdb table, and some are missing; sequencing was by immunoSEQ multiplex PCR. Of about 190,000 clones listed, approximately 80% are singletons. This clone appeared a single time. This clonotype originated in a human donor in a cohort sampled during active COVID-19. The sequencing input was peripheral blood.

CDR3 protein: CASGTPGVQGQETQYF. CDR3 DNA: TGTGCTAGTGGTACTCCAGGGGTGCAAGGCCAAGAGACCCAGTACTTC. The rearrangement links TRBV12-5 to TRBJ2-5; possible D gene TRBD1, 6 bases. V lost 5 bases to trimming and J lost 1 base, with 17 bases between them. CDR1 is LGHNT and CDR2 is FRNRAP in the germline V gene. CDR3 length equals 16 residues.